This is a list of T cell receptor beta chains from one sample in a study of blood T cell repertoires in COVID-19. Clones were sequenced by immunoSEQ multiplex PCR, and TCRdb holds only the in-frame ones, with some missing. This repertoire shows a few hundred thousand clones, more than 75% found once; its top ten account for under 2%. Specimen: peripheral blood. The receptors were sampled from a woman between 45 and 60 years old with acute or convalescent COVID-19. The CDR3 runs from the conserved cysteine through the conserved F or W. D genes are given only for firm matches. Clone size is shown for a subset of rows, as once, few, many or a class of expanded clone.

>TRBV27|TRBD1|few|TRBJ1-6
CASNLQGVGSPLHF
TGTGCCAGCAATTTACAGGGGGTTGGATCACCCCTCCACTTT
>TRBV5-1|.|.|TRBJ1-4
CASSDGGDEKLFF
TGCGCCAGCAGCGACGGGGGGGATGAAAAACTGTTTTTT
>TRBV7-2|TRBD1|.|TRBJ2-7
CASSFSGQGYEQYF
TGTGCCAGCAGCTTTTCGGGACAGGGATACGAGCAGTACTTC
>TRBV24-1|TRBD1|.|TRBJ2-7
CATSDPRQGVYEQYF
TGTGCCACCAGTGACCCACGACAGGGGGTCTACGAGCAGTACTTC
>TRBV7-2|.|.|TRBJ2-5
CASSLIETQYF
TGTGCCAGCAGCTTAATAGAAACCCAGTACTTC
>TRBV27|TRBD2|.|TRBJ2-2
CASSSSVGSGKSNTGELFF
TGTGCCAGCAGCTCTTCCGTGGGTAGCGGGAAATCGAACACCGGGGAGCTGTTTTTT
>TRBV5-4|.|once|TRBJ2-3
CASSIGAGTPTDTQYF
TGTGCCAGCAGCATAGGGGCCGGGACTCCCACAGATACGCAGTATTTT
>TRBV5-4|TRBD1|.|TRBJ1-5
CASSFTGGSNQPQHF
TGTGCCAGCAGCTTTACAGGGGGTAGCAATCAGCCCCAGCATTTT
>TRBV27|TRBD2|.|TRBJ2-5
CASSPLRGQETQYF
TGTGCCAGCAGCCCTCTGCGGGGGCAAGAGACCCAGTACTTC
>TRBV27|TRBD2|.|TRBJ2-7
CASSTSGNTYEQYF
TGTGCCAGCAGCACTAGCGGGAATACCTACGAGCAGTACTTC
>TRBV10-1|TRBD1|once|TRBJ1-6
CAIKSGGNSPLHF
TGCGCCATCAAGTCAGGGGGAAACTCACCCCTCCACTTT
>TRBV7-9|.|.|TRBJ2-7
CASSLVGPGAYEQYF
TGTGCCAGCAGCTTAGTGGGACCAGGGGCCTACGAGCAGTACTTC
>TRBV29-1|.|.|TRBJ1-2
CSGKQGWDGYTF
TGCAGCGGCAAACAGGGTTGGGATGGCTACACCTTC
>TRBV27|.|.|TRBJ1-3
CASSPKGAATGNTIYF
TGTGCCAGCAGTCCTAAAGGAGCCGCTACTGGAAACACCATATATTTT
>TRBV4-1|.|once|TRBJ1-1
CASSALAGGNTEAFF
TGCGCCAGCAGCGCGTTGGCGGGCGGGAACACTGAAGCTTTCTTT
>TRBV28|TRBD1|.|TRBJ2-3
CASSEPGQGTDTQYF
TGTGCCAGCAGCGAACCGGGACAGGGCACAGATACGCAGTATTTT
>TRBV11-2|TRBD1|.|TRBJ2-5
CASSRLGQTQETQYF
TGTGCCAGCAGTCGCCTGGGACAGACTCAAGAGACCCAGTACTTC
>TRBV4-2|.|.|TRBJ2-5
CASSQKMGGRGRETQYF
TGTGCCAGCAGCCAAAAGATGGGTGGCAGGGGCAGAGAGACCCAGTACTTC
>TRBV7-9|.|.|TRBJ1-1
CASSFFRANTEAFF
TGTGCCAGCAGCTTTTTCAGGGCGAACACTGAAGCTTTCTTT
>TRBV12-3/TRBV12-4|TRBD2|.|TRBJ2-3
CASSYSGGDTQYF
TGTGCCAGCAGTTATAGCGGGGGAGATACGCAGTATTTT
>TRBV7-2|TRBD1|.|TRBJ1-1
CASSIDREASTEAFF
TGTGCCAGCAGCATCGACAGGGAAGCCAGCACTGAAGCTTTCTTT
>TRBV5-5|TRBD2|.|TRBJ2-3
CASSWGLAGGSTDTQYF
TGTGCCAGCAGCTGGGGACTAGCGGGCGGTAGCACAGATACGCAGTATTTT
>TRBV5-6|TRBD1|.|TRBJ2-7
CASSSPGQGSYEQYF
TGTGCCAGCAGCAGTCCGGGACAGGGATCCTACGAGCAGTACTTC
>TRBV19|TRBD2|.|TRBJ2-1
CASTNPGGRDEQFF
TGTGCCAGTACCAACCCGGGGGGGCGGGATGAGCAGTTCTTC
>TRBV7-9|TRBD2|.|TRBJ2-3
CASRLLAERTDTQYF
TGTGCCAGCAGGTTACTAGCGGAGCGCACAGATACGCAGTATTTT
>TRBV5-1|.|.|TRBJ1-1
CASSLAIGGTEAFF
TGCGCCAGCAGCTTGGCCATCGGGGGCACTGAAGCTTTCTTT
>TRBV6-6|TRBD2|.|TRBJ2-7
CASSYQTSGRYEQYF
TGTGCCAGCAGTTACCAGACTAGCGGGAGGTACGAGCAGTACTTC
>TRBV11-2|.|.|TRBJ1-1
CASTLMVGSTEAFF
TGTGCCAGCACCCTTATGGTAGGGAGCACTGAAGCTTTCTTT
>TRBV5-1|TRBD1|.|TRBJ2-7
CASSPDRGFYEQYF
TGCGCCAGCAGCCCGGACAGGGGGTTTTACGAGCAGTACTTC
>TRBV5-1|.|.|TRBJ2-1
CASSPKSRNEQFF
TGCGCCAGCAGCCCTAAGAGCAGGAATGAGCAGTTCTTC
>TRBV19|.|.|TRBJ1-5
CASSRGQRGTQPQHF
TGTGCCAGTAGTAGAGGACAGCGGGGCACTCAGCCCCAGCATTTT
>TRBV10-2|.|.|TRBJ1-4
CASTLTGLGEKLFF
TGCGCCAGCACCCTGACGGGGTTAGGTGAAAAACTGTTTTTT
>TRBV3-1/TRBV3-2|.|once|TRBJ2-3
CASSQDYGARTDTQYF
TGTGCCAGCAGCCAAGATTATGGGGCCCGCACAGATACGCAGTATTTT
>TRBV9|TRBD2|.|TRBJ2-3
CASSIHGEGSDTQYF
TGTGCCAGCAGCATTCACGGGGAGGGGTCGGATACGCAGTATTTT
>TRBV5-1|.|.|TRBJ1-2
CASSLEVRPGGYTF
TGCGCCAGCAGTTTGGAGGTTAGGCCGGGTGGCTACACCTTC
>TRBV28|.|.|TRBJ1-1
CASRRERLRGGAFF
TGTGCCAGCAGGAGGGAAAGGTTACGTGGGGGGGCTTTCTTT
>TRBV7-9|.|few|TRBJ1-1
CASRTAQQLNTEAFF
TGTGCCAGCCGGACAGCCCAACAATTGAACACTGAAGCTTTCTTT
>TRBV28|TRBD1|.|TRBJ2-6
CASSDRGMYSGANVLTF
TGTGCCAGCAGCGACAGGGGGATGTACTCTGGGGCCAACGTCCTGACTTTC
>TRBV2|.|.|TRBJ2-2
CASEGGRTGELFF
TGTGCCAGCGAGGGGGGGCGCACCGGGGAGCTGTTTTTT
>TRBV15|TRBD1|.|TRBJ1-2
CATDHRGHGYTF
TGTGCCACCGACCACAGGGGGCATGGCTACACCTTC
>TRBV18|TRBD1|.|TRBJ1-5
CASSPPRTGGSNQPQHF
TGTGCCAGCTCACCACCCCGGACAGGGGGTAGCAATCAGCCCCAGCATTTT
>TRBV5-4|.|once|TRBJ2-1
CASSSAGTVYNEQFF
TGTGCCAGCAGCTCCGCCGGGACTGTCTACAATGAGCAGTTCTTC
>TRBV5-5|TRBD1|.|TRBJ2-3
CASSAGTGHTDTQYF
TGTGCCAGCAGCGCCGGGACAGGACACACAGATACGCAGTATTTT
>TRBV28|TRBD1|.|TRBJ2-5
CASSSQQGPLGTETQYF
TGTGCCAGCAGTTCCCAACAGGGGCCCCTCGGAACAGAGACCCAGTACTTC
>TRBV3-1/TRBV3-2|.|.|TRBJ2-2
CASSQVSGVNTGELFF
TGTGCCAGCAGCCAAGTATCGGGGGTAAACACCGGGGAGCTGTTTTTT
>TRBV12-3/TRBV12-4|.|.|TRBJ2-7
CASSYSYEQYF
TGTGCCAGCAGTTATAGCTACGAGCAGTACTTC
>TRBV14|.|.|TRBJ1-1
CASSQDLPEAFF
TGTGCCAGCAGCCAAGATCTTCCTGAAGCTTTCTTT
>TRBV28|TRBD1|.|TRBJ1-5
CASTENRGSNQPQHF
TGTGCCAGCACCGAGAACAGGGGGAGCAATCAGCCCCAGCATTTT
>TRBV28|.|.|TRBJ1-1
CASSYDREAFF
TGTGCCAGCAGTTATGACAGGGAAGCTTTCTTT
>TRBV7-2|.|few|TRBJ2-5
CASSSQTGRQETQYF
TGTGCCAGCAGTTCTCAGACAGGGAGGCAAGAGACCCAGTACTTC
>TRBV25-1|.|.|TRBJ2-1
CASSPTANNEQFF
TGTGCCAGCAGTCCGACTGCGAACAATGAGCAGTTCTTC